Here is one T cell receptor beta chain with its context. Antigen: not known. A read error may account for a junction end that differs from germline. Germline V gene data show CDR1 as SEHNR and CDR2 as FQNEAQ (reference sequence). The CDR3 spans 12 residues. These data belong to a study of CD8 T cells in ankylosing spondylitis. Notes on the study in general: A number of the motif variants had already been described in reactive arthritis synovial fluid and blood. As for the disease-linked clones, they showed a CD8+ phenotype and occurred at relatively low frequencies in peripheral blood. Clones linked to disease were reported to show significant enrichment in matched ankylosing spondylitis synovial fluid. Ankylosing spondylitis blood appeared to carry a characteristic TCR beta motif of seven to nine highly homologous variants.

As the method for making TCR beta libraries, quantitative 5'-RACE with molecular barcodes was used. TCRdb reanalysed the 5' RACE reads using MiXCR and keeps one entry per CDR3 protein. This table has about 750,000 distinct CDR3 sequences, under 20% appearing once. V usage is TRBV7-9 and J usage is TRBJ1-1, with D possibly being TRBD1 (5 bases). The receptor was derived from a male donor with ankylosing spondylitis. Input material: blood, either unsorted or a sorted T cell fraction (not recorded which). CDR3 sequence reads: CASTQGRTGAFF. For the CDR3, the DNA is TGTGCCAGCACCCAGGGACGCACTGGAGCTTTCTTT.